A few counts support the clone carrying this T cell receptor (beta chain). This sample stems from a study of human T cells and chemical hapten exposure. Overall study context: After 6 days, upper back 0.01% DPC patch tests were scored.

TCRdb independently ran MiXCR on the RACE reads; one entry per CDR3 protein. The data contain about 14,000 distinct CDR3 sequences, less than 20% of them singletons. Stated time point: patch test 1, 2 weeks after DPC sensitization. Specified treatment: therapeutic diphenylcyclopropenone sensitization with weekly scalp DPC. V was trimmed by 3 bases and J by 6 bases, leaving 8 bases between them. The germline V gene has CDR1 SQVTM and CDR2 ANQGSEA. This CDR3 comprises 11 residues. This chain links TRBV29-1 with TRBJ1-1, with no clear D. The sample in question was whole blood, obtained in connection with sensitization to the hapten diphenylcyclopropenone (DPC). The receptor's source is a woman in her twenties or thirties with alopecia areata. Some clones in this sample may be carry-over from other donors' samples. The CDR3 DNA reads TGCAGCGTTGATGTAGGGCCTGAAGCTTTCTTT. Protein: CSVDVGPEAFF.